This T cell receptor (beta chain) emerged from a study of blood T cell repertoires in COVID-19 (dated by TCRdb to between 2020 and 2021). Looking at the study overall: Samples covering the acute and convalescent phases of COVID-19 were provided by collaborators in the United States, Italy and Spain. The prospective study material was composed of cDNA or gDNA derived from T cells, B-cell-depleted T cells, or PBMCs. Deeply sampled blood TCRbeta repertoires from subjects exposed to, actively infected with, or recovered from COVID-19 were included in the dataset. The repertoires were released in a freely available public database meant as a resource for research on the immune response to SARS-CoV-2. The samples were drawn from two sources: the first 160 participants of the ongoing ImmuneRACE study, and about 1,300 subjects contributed by 6 global collaborators. Sample metadata almost always included a de-identified subject ID, COVID-19 status, age in years and sex. Where HLA class I and class II types were available, the types were taken from metadata supplied by the sample provider, not from assay-based typing.

CDR1 SEHNR and CDR2 FQNEAQ are derived from the germline V gene (reference sequence). Clipping removes 3 bases from V and 2 bases from J, with 3 as the unmatched junction base count. Its CDR3 holds 15 amino acids, cysteine through phenylalanine. Only the CDR3 part of the read is kept: 45 bases, read in frame from the first base. TCRbeta CDR3 regions were amplified from genomic DNA using the immunoSEQ Assay, a bias-controlled multiplex PCR. From the authors' description of their analysis: Within the assay, amplification of reference gene primers was used to estimate how many nucleated cells each sample contained. To quantify the absolute abundance of each unique TCRbeta CDR3 rearrangement, sequence reads were collapsed and filtered. For each sample, productive Simpson clonality was calculated as the square root of Simpson's diversity index over productive rearrangements. The table was pulled from immuneACCESS by TCRdb, which kept in-frame rearrangements only. Such tables lose some clones; where checked, under half of the loss comes from unresolved V genes, and the rest has no known cause. The D gene and trimming were derived from the DNA, and the V and J assignments and clone size from that table. In all, the sample holds some 160,000 clones, and around 81% of those were seen once. The ten top clones hold under 13% of the sample.

General study outcomes and caveats: How much clinical and demographic metadata was included differed by source and by participant, and the metadata was provided uncurated.

On this clone itself: Its specific antigen is unknown. No base quality information exists; no much larger clone differs at one position.

Collaborating institutions collected whole blood in K2EDTA tubes following their own protocols. For TCRbeta analysis, collaborator samples were shipped as frozen whole blood, as isolated PBMCs, or as DNA extracted from either sample type. The sequence was obtained from a man between 65 and 85 years old with active or convalescent COVID-19. Recombination linked TRBV7-9 to TRBJ1-3, with 8 central nucleotides matching TRBD1. Sequencing was carried out using peripheral blood. The CDR3 sequence is CASSFQGAPGNTIYF. The bases are TGTGCCAGCAGCTTCCAGGGGGCGCCTGGAAACACCATATATTTT.